This entry lists 19 T cell receptor beta chains sequenced from one sample in a study of PD-1 blockade in classical Hodgkin lymphoma. Relapse was seen in all patients after autologous stem cell transplantation, and brentuximab vedotin exposure was variable. Clones were read by immunoSEQ multiplex PCR, and TCRdb kept only the in-frame ones, dropping some. The data show about 11,000 clones, 70% to 80% seen once. Sample: peripheral blood mononuclear cells (PBMCs), taken at baseline. These receptors came from a human donor with classical Hodgkin lymphoma.

The chain has TRBV7-6 and TRBJ1-1, with D hard to call. Germline V lookup: CDR1 SGHVS, CDR2 FNYEAQ. The CDR3 totals 14 residues. With 1 base removed from V and 6 bases from J, the gap between germline ends came to 12 bases. The CDR3 reads CASSLDAGSAEAFF. The CDR3 DNA sequence: TGTGCCAGCAGCTTAGACGCTGGGAGCGCTGAAGCTTTCTTT.

By sample share, this clone is medium-sized. This sequence joins TRBV6-5 and TRBJ2-5, with D possibly being TRBD2 (5 bases). This CDR3 has 11 amino acids. The V gene's germline CDR1 is MNHEY and CDR2 SVGAGI. The V end was cut by 5 bases, the J end by 7 bases, with 8 bases between. As DNA, the CDR3 is TGTGCCAGCAGTCCCGGAGGGACCCAGTACTTC. It encodes CASSPGGTQYF.

The chain recombines TRBV4-1 with TRBJ2-7; D may match TRBD1 or TRBD2 (5 bases each). The germline V gene encodes CDR1 MGHRA and CDR2 YSYEKL. Trimming left V 3 bases short and J 3 bases short, with 9 bases between. CDR3 length: 13 amino acids. The CDR3 coding sequence is TGCGCCAGCAGCCAGGGGGTGATCTACGAGCAGTACTTC. Translation: CASSQGVIYEQYF.

V gene TRBV12-2 combines with J gene TRBJ2-1; the DNA was not used to check the table's D call, TRBD2. TRBV12-2 is reported as a pseudogene. This CDR3 spans 15 amino acids. The CDR3 nucleotides read TGTGCAAGTCGCTTAGTATGGCAGTTACTAAATGAGCAGTTCTTC. It is translated as CASRLVWQLLNEQFF.

V is TRBV19 and J is TRBJ2-1; the D gene is possibly TRBD2 (5 bases). This CDR3 has 15 amino acids. Germline V lookup: CDR1 LNHDA, CDR2 SQIVND (reference sequence). Trimming took 6 bases from V and 0 from J, leaving 12 bases between them. The CDR3 nucleotides read TGTGCCAGTAGATATGCGGGTAGCTCCTACAATGAGCAGTTCTTC. Its translation: CASRYAGSSYNEQFF.

The rearrangement joins TRBV19 to TRBJ2-1, with 13 bases lining up with TRBD2. Germline loops: CDR1 LNHDA, CDR2 SQIVND (reference sequence). The V segment lost 5 bases and the J segment 2 bases; nucleotides outside the gene matches: 3. This CDR3 contains 16 residues. The CDR3 nucleotides are TGTGCCAGTAGTGGAGGGACTAGCGGGGCCTACAATGAGCAGTTCTTC. Amino acids: CASSGGTSGAYNEQFF.

The V gene is TRBV4-1, the J gene TRBJ2-7; possibly TRBD1 or TRBD2 for D (10 bases each). CDR3 length: 20 amino acids. V was clipped by 3 bases and J by 5 bases, with 32 bases between them. Germline V CDR1 and CDR2: MGHRA, YSYEKL. The CDR3 nucleotides read TGCGCCAGCAGCCACCGAGCCGGGACAGGGGTACTAGCGGGAAGGGACGAGCAGTACTTC. As protein: CASSHRAGTGVLAGRDEQYF.

This clone has only a few counts. The gene calls are TRBV30 and TRBJ1-1; TRBD1 might be the D (5 bases). Germline V lookup: CDR1 GTSNPN, CDR2 SVGIG (reference sequence). There are 15 residues in the CDR3. V was pared by 0 bases and J by 0 bases, with 11 bases between. CDR3 amino acids: CAWSVSPGMNTEAFF. Written as DNA, the CDR3 is TGTGCCTGGAGTGTATCCCCAGGGATGAACACTGAAGCTTTCTTT. The full variable domain, its missing parts supplied by reference TRBV30 and TRBJ1-1, is SQTIHQWPATLVQPVGSPLSLECTVEGTSNPNLYWYRQAAGRGLQLLFYSVGIGQISSEVPQNLSASRPQDRQFILSSKKLLLSDSGFYLCAWSVSPGMNTEAFFGQGTRLTVV.

The CDR3 nucleotides read TGTGCCAGCAGCCACGAACTATGGAACACTGAAGCTTTCTTT. It specifies CASSHELWNTEAFF. The V gene is TRBV14, the J gene TRBJ1-1; the D is unclear. Germline-derived CDR1 and CDR2 are SGHDN and FVKESK. This CDR3 has 14 residues. V was shortened by 3 bases and J by 1 base, with 9 bases between the two germline ends.

The chain employs TRBV19 and TRBJ1-5; 8 bases map to TRBD1. The CDR3 sequence is 14 residues long. Trimming took 8 bases from V and 6 from J; bases not matched to a gene: 9. Germline values: CDR1 LNHDA, CDR2 SQIVND (reference sequence). Here the CDR3 DNA reads TGTGCCAGTGGCGACAGGGGTGTGGGTCAGCCCCAGCATTTT. Encoded protein: CASGDRGVGQPQHF.

By share, this clone counts as medium-sized. The rearrangement joins TRBV7-9 to TRBJ2-7; 10 bases map to TRBD2. The V segment lost 4 bases and the J segment 1 base; nucleotides outside the gene matches: 7. The CDR3 totals 16 residues. Germline assignment: CDR1 SEHNR and CDR2 FQNEAQ (reference sequence). The CDR3 is CASSSTGTSVSYEQYF. The CDR3 DNA sequence: TGTGCCAGCAGCTCTACCGGGACTAGCGTTTCCTACGAGCAGTACTTC.

As DNA, the CDR3 is TGTGCCAGCAGTTTTCTAGCGGGAGCCTACAATGAGCAGTTCTTC. Protein product: CASSFLAGAYNEQFF. This chain joins TRBV28 and TRBJ2-1; 10 nucleotides agree with TRBD2. The CDR3 loop spans 15 amino acids. Germline-derived CDR1 and CDR2 are MDHEN and SYDVKM. J gave up 2 bases and V 3 bases, and 1 base lay outside the gene matches.

This chain links TRBV9 with TRBJ2-2; TRBD1 is a possible D gene (6 bases). Germline values: CDR1 SGDLS, CDR2 YYNGEE. Trimming took off 4 bases at V and 4 bases at J, with 14 bases between the two ends. The CDR3 runs to 15 residues. Here the CDR3 reads CASSYSGTLTGELFF. CDR3 nucleotides: TGTGCCAGCAGCTATTCCGGGACACTCACCGGGGAGCTGTTTTTT.

CDR3 in DNA: TGCAGTGCTAGAGATTACAATGAGCAGTTCTTC. This encodes CSARDYNEQFF. J is TRBJ2-1 and V is TRBV20-1; D gene unclear. Looked up from germline, CDR1 is DFQATT and CDR2 is SNEGSKA (reference sequence). The ends were cut back, 0 bases at V and 4 bases at J, with 1 base in the middle. The CDR3 length is 11 residues.

This clone was found a few times. The chain has TRBV28 and TRBJ2-3; D gene uncertain. This CDR3 spans 14 amino acids. V shed 4 bases and J shed 2 bases, with 10 bases lying between them. CDR1 is MDHEN and CDR2 is SYDVKM in the germline V gene. The CDR3 region is CASSSDLITDTQYF. CDR3 sequence (DNA): TGTGCCAGCAGTTCGGACCTAATCACAGATACGCAGTATTTT.

J is TRBJ2-7 and V is TRBV2; TRBD2 aligns across 9 bases. The germline V gene encodes CDR1 SNHLY and CDR2 FYNNEI. The CDR3 is 14 amino acids. V shed 6 bases and J 3 bases; nucleotides not matched to a gene: 6. The CDR3 loop is CASRSTSGIYEQYF. DNA for the CDR3: TGTGCCAGCAGATCGACTAGCGGAATCTACGAGCAGTACTTC.

The chain is built from TRBV7-9 and TRBJ2-2, with D maybe TRBD1 (6 bases). V lost 5 bases to trimming and J lost 2 bases, with 12 bases between them. The CDR3 sequence is 15 residues long. Germline V gives CDR1 SEHNR, CDR2 FQNEAQ (reference sequence). The CDR3 is CASSTWDTNTGELFF. The CDR3, as DNA: TGTGCCAGCAGCACCTGGGACACAAACACCGGGGAGCTGTTTTTT.

This chain uses TRBV6-6 with TRBJ1-2; weak D call: TRBD1 (5 bases). Germline V gene data show CDR1 as MNHNY and CDR2 as SVGAGI (reference sequence). Deletions cut 7 bases from V and 1 base from J, with 19 bases between. The CDR3 is 16 amino acids. The CDR3 protein is CASTQRGEGLNYGYTF. CDR3 DNA: TGTGCCAGCACTCAAAGGGGCGAGGGGCTTAACTATGGCTACACCTTC.

The rearrangement links TRBV27 to TRBJ2-1, with no clear D. Germline CDR1 and CDR2: MNHEY and SMNVEV (reference sequence). The ends were cut back, 2 bases at V and 4 bases at J, with 12 bases in the middle. The CDR3 loop spans 15 amino acids. The CDR3 sequence: CASSLSRNLYNEQFF. The DNA for the CDR3 is TGTGCCAGCAGTTTAAGCAGGAACCTATACAATGAGCAGTTCTTC.